This T cell receptor beta chain was captured in a study of T-cell reconstitution after alpha-beta-depleted transplantation in children. Findings and limits, study-wide: Several hundred expanded graft clones reportedly supplied alpha-beta T cells about two months after transplant. Where some patients showed high TCRbeta diversity at day 60, it came from recipient T cells and thymic progenitors that had survived. Hyperexpanded clones declined; after one year, newly produced T cells mostly supplied diversity.

Germline V gene sequence: CDR1 SQVTM, CDR2 ANQGSEA. The ends lost 5 bases at V and 3 bases at J; junction bases unmatched: 8. The CDR3 consists of 14 residues. Ten or more counts support this clonotype. Its specificity is unknown. Construction of the TCRbeta library involved unique molecular identifiers. MiXCR, applied by TCRdb to the PCR reads, yields one record per CDR3 protein. The sample holds 150,000 to 250,000 distinct CDR3 sequences, just under 6.5% seen once. The source is a girl under three years old with combined immunodeficiency, due to receive a stem cell transplant. Sequences were derived from PBMCs, sampled before TCRalphabeta/CD19-depleted stem cell transplant. The chain carries TRBV29-1 and TRBJ2-3, with 7 bases fitting TRBD2. The CDR3 here is CSVTPGLQTDTQYF. The CDR3 region has the DNA TGCAGCGTTACCCCGGGACTACAAACAGATACGCAGTATTTT.